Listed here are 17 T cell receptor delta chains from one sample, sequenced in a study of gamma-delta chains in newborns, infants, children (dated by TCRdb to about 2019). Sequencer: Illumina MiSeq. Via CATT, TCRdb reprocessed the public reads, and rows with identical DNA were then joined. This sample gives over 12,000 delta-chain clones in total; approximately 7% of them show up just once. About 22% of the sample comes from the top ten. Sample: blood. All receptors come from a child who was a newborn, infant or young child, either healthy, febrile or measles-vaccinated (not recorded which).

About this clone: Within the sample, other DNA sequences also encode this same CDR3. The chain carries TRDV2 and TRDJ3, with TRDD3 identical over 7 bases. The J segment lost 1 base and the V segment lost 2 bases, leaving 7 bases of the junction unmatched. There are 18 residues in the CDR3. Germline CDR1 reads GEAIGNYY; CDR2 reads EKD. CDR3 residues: CACDKLGASSWDTRQMFF. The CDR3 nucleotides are TGTGCCTGTGACAAGCTGGGGGCCAGTTCCTGGGACACCCGACAGATGTTTTTC.

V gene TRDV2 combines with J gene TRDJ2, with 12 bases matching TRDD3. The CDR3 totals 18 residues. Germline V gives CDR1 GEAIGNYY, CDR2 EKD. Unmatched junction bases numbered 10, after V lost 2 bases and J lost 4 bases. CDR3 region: CACDNVLGDTRRTAQLFF. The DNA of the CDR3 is TGTGCCTGTGACAACGTACTGGGGGATACAAGGCGGACAGCACAACTCTTCTTT.

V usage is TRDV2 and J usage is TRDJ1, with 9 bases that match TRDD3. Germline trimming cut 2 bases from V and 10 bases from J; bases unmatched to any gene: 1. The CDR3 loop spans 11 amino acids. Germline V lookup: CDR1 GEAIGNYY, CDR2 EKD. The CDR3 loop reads CACDNWGTLIF. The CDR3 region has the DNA TGTGCCTGTGACAACTGGGGGACACTCATCTTT.

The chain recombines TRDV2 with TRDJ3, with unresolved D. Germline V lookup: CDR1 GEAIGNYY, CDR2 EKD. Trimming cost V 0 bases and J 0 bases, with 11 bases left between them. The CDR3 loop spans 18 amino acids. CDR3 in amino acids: CACDTGTPLSWDTRQMFF. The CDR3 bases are TGTGCCTGTGACACCGGAACTCCCCTCTCCTGGGACACCCGACAGATGTTTTTC.

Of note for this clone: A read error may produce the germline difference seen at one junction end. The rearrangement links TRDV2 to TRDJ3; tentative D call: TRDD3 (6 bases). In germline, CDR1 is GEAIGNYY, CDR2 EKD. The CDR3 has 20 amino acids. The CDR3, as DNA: TGTGCCTGTGACACCGGGGAATTGATGGGGAGCTCCTGGGGCACCCGACAGATGTTTTTC. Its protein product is CACDTGELMGSSWGTRQMFF.

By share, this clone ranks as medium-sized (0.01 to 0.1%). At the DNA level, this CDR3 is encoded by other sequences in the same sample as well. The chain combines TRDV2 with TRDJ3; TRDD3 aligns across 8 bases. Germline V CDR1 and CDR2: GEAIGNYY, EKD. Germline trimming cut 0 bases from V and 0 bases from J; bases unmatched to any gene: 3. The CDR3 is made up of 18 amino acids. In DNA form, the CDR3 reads TGTGCCTGTGACACCGTACTGGGGGGCTCCTGGGACACCCGACAGATGTTTTTC. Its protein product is CACDTVLGGSWDTRQMFF.

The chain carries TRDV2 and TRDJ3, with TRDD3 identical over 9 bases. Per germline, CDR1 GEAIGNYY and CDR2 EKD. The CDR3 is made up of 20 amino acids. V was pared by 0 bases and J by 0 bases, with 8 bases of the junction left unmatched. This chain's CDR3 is CACDTAYWGTSSWDTRQMFF. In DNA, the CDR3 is TGTGCCTGTGACACCGCCTACTGGGGGACGAGCTCCTGGGACACCCGACAGATGTTTTTC.

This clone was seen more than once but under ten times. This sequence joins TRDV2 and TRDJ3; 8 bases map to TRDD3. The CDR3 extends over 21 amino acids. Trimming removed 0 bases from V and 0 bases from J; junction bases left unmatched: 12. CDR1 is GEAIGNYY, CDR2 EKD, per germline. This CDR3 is CACDTEWGILPGSWDTRQMFF. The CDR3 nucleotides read TGTGCCTGTGACACCGAGTGGGGGATCCTCCCCGGCTCCTGGGACACCCGACAGATGTTTTTC.

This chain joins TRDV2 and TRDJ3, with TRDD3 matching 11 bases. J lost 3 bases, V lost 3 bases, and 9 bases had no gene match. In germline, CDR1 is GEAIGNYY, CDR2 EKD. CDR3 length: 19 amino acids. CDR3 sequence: CACDAVGTGGYWDTRQMFF. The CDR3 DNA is TGTGCCTGTGACGCCGTCGGTACTGGGGGATACTGGGACACCCGACAGATGTTTTTC.

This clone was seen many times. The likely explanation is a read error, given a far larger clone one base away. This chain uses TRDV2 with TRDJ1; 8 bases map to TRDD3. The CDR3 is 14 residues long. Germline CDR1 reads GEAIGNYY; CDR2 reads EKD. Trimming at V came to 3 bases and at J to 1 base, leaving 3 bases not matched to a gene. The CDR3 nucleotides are TGTGCCTGTGACGTACTGGGGGTCACCGATAAACTCATCTTT. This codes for CACDVLGVTDKLIF.

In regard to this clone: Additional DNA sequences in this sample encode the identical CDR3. The CDR3 bases are TGTGCCTGTGACACAGCAAGTTACTGGGGACGCGTACCGCCGGACACCGATAAACTCATCTTT. Translation gives CACDTASYWGRVPPDTDKLIF. V gene TRDV2 combines with J gene TRDJ1; 7 bases line up with TRDD3. This CDR3 has 21 residues. Losses at the gene ends were 1 base for V and 0 bases for J; bases not matched to a gene: 22. Per the germline V gene, CDR1 is GEAIGNYY and CDR2 is EKD.

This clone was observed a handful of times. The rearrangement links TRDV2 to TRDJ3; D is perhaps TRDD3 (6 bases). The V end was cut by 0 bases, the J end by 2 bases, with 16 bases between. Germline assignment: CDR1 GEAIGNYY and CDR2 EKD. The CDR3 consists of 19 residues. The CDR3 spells CACDTWGLTRTWDTRQMFF. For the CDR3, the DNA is TGTGCCTGTGACACCTGGGGATTAACTAGAACCTGGGACACCCGACAGATGTTTTTC.

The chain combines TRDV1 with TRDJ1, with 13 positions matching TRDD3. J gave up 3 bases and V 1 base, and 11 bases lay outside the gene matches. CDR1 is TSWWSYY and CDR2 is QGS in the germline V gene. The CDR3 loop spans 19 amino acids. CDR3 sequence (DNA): TGTGCTCTTGGGGAACGGCGCTCTACTGGGGGATACGGAGCCGATAAACTCATCTTT. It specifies CALGERRSTGGYGADKLIF.

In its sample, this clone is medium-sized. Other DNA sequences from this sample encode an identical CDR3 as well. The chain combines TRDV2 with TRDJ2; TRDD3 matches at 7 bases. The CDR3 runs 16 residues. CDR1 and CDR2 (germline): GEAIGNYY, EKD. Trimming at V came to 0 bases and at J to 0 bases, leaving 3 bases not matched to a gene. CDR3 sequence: CACDTVGDTLTAQLFF. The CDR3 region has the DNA TGTGCCTGTGACACCGTGGGGGACACTTTGACAGCACAACTCTTCTTT.

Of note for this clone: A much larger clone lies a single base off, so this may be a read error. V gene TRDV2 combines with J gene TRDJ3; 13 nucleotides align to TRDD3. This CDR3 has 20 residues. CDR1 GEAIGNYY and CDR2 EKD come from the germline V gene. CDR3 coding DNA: TGTGCCTGTGACAAAGTACTGGGGGATACGAGCTCCTGGGACGCCCGACAGATGTTTTTC. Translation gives CACDKVLGDTSSWDARQMFF.

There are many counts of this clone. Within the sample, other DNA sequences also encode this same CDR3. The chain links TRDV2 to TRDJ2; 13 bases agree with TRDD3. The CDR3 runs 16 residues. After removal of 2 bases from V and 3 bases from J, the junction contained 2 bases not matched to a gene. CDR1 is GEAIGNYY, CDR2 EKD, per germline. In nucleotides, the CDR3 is TGTGCCTGTGACAAACTGGGGGATACGCTGACAGCACAACTCTTCTTT. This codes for CACDKLGDTLTAQLFF.

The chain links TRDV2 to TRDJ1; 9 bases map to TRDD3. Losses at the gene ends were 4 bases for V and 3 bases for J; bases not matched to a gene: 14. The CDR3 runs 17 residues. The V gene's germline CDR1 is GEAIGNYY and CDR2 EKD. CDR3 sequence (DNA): TGTGCCTGTGATCCCTGGGGGATTATTGGGTACGCCGATAAACTCATCTTT. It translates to CACDPWGIIGYADKLIF.